This T cell receptor (beta chain) was found in a study of T cells in Graves' hyperthyroidism and ophthalmopathy. It was RNA transcripts that yielded the amplified TCR beta CDR3 regions. HTBI primers were used for first-round RT-PCR of the TCR CDR3. TCRdb re-called the multiplex PCR reads with MiXCR, one entry per CDR3 protein. The data show about 360,000 distinct CDR3 sequences, with roughly 13% seen just once and 9.2% held by the top ten. Germline lookup yields CDR1 MRHNA and CDR2 SNTAGT. V lost 8 bases, J lost 2 bases, and 16 bases lay in between. The CDR3 totals 15 residues. Extraction of PBMCs used roughly 9.4 ml of fresh peripheral blood.

The chain combines TRBV6-4 with TRBJ2-1; D is ambiguous. Sequencing was performed on blood. This TCR came from a woman aged 18-29 years with Graves' hyperthyroidism. The CDR3 loop is CASRARLETYNEQFF. The CDR3 DNA reads TGTGCCAGCCGGGCCCGGTTGGAAACCTACAATGAGCAGTTCTTC.